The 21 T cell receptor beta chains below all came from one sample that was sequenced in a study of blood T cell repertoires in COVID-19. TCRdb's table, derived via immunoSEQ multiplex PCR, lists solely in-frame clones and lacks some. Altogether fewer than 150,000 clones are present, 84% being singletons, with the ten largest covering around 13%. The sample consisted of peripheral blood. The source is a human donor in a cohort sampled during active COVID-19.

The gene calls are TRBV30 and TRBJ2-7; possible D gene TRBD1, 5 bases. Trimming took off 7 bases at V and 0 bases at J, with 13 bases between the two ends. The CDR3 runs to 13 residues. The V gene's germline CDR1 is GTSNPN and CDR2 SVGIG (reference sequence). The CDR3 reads CASWSRVSYEQYF. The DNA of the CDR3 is TGTGCCTCCTGGTCCAGGGTCTCCTACGAGCAGTACTTC.

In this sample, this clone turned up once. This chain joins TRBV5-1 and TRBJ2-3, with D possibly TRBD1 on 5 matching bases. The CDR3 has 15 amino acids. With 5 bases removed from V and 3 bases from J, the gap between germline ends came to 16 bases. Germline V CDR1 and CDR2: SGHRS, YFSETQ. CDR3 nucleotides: TGCGCCAGCAGAACAGGAATCCACCCGACAGATACGCAGTATTTT. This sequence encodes CASRTGIHPTDTQYF. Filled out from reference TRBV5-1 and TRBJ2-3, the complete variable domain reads KAGVTQTPRYLIKTRGQQVTLSCSPISGHRSVSWYQQTPGQGLQFLFEYFSETQRNKGNFPGRFSGRQFSNSRSEMNVSTLELGDSALYLCASRTGIHPTDTQYFGPGTRLTVL.

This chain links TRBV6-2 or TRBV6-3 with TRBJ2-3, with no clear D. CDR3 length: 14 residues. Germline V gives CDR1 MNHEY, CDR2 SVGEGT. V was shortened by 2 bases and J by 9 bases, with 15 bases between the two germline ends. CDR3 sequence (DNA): TGTGCCAGCAGTTACAGCCTGACTCTAGAGACGCAGTATTTT. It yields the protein CASSYSLTLETQYF.

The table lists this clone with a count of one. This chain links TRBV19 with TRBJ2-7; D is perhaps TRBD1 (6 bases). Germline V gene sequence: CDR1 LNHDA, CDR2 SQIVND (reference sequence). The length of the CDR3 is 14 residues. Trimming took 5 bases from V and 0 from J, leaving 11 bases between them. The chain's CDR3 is CASSRTVSSYEQYF. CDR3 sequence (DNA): TGTGCCAGTAGTCGGACAGTTAGCTCCTACGAGCAGTACTTC. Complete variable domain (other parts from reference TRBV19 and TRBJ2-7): DGGITQSPKYLFRKEGQNVTLSCEQNLNHDAMYWYRQDPGQGLRLIYYSQIVNDFQKGDIAEGYSVSREKKESFPLTVTSAQKNPTAFYLCASSRTVSSYEQYFGPGTRLTVT.

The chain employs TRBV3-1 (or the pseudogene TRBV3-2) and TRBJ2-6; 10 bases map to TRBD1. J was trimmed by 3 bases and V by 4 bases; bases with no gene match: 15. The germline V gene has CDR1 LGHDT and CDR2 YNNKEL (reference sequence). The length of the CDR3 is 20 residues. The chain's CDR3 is CASSLGPGGQGDLGANVLTF. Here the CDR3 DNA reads TGTGCCAGCAGCCTTGGCCCGGGAGGACAGGGGGATCTTGGGGCCAACGTCCTGACTTTC.

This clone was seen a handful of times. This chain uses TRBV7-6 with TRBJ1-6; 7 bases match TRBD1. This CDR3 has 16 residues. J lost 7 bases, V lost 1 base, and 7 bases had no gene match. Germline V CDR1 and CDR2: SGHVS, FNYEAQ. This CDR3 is CASSLVLGQLNSPLHF. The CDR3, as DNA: TGTGCCAGCAGCTTAGTATTGGGACAGCTAAATTCACCCCTCCACTTT.

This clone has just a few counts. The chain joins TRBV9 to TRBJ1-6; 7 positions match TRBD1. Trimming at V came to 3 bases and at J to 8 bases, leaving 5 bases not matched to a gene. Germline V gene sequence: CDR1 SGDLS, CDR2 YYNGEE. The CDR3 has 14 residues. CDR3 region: CASSDTGVDSPLHF. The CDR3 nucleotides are TGTGCCAGCAGCGATACAGGGGTGGATTCACCCCTCCACTTT.

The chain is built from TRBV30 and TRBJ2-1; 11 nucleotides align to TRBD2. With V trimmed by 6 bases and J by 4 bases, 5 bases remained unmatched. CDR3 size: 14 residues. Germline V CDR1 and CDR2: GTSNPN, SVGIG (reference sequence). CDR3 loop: CACQTSGVYNEQFF. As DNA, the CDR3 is TGTGCCTGCCAGACTAGCGGGGTATACAATGAGCAGTTCTTC.

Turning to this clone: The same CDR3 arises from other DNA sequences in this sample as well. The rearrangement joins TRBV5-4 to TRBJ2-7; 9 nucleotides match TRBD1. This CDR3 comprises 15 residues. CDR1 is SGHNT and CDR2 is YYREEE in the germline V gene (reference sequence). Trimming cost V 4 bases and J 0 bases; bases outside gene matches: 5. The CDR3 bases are TGTGCCAGCAGCCTCGTGGGACAGGGCTCCTACGAGCAGTACTTC. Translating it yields CASSLVGQGSYEQYF.

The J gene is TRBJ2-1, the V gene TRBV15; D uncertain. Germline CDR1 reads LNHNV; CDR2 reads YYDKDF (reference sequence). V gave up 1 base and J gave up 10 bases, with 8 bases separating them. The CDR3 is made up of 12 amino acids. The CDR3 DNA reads TGTGCCACCAGCAGAGGAGGCGAGGAGCAGTTCTTC. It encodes CATSRGGEEQFF.

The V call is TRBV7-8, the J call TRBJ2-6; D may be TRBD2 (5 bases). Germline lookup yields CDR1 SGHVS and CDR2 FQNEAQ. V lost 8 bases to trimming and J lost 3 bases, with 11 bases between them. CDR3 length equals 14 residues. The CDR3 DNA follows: TGTGCCAGCGGGCTAGCAAGTGGGGCCAACGTCCTGACTTTC. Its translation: CASGLASGANVLTF. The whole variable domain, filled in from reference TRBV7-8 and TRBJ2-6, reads GAGVSQSPRYKVAKRGQDVALRCDPISGHVSLFWYQQALGQGPEFLTYFQNEAQLDKSGLPSDRFFAERPEGSVSTLKIQRTQQEDSAVYLCASGLASGANVLTFGAGSRLTVL.

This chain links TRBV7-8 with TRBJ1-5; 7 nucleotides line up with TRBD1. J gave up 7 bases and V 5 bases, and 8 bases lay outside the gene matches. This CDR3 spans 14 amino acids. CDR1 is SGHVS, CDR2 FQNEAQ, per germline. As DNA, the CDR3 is TGTGCCAGCAGCCAGGAACAGGGGCAACAGCCCCAGCATTTT. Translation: CASSQEQGQQPQHF.

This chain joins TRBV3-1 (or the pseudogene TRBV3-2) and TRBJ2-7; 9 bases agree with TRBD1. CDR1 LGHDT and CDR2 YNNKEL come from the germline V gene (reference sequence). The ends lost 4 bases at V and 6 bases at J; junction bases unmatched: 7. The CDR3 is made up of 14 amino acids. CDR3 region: CASSPGTGRREQYF. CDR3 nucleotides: TGTGCCAGCAGCCCCGGGACAGGGCGTCGCGAGCAGTACTTC.

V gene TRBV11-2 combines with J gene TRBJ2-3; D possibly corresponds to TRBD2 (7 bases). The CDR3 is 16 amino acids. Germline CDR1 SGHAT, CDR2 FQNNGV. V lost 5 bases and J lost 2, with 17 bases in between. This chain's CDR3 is CASSQGRGGDTDTQYF. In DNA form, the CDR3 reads TGTGCCAGCAGCCAGGGGCGGGGAGGGGACACAGATACGCAGTATTTT.

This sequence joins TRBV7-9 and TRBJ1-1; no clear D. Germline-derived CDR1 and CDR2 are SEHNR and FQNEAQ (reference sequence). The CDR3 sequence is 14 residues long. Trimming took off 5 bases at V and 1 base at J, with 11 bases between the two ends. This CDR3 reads CASSLTHPNTEAFF. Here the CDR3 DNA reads TGTGCCAGCAGCCTAACCCATCCGAACACTGAAGCTTTCTTT.

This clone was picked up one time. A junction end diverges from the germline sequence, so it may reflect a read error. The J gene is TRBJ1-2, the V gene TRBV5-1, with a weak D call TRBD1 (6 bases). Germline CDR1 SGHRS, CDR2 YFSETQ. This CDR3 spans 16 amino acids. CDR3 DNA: TGCGCCAGCAGCTTGGCCGTCAGGGGCGTATCATATGACTACACCTTC. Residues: CASSLAVRGVSYDYTF.

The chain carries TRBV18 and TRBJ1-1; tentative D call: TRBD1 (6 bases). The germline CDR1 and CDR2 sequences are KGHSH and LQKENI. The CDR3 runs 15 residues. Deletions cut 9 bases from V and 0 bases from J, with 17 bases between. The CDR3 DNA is TGTGCCAGTCACAGGGTCCCCCCTTTGAACACTGAAGCTTTCTTT. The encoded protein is CASHRVPPLNTEAFF.

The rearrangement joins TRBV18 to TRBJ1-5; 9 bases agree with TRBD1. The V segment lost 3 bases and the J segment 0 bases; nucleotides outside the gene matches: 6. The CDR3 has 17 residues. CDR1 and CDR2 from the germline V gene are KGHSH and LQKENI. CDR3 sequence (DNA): TGTGCCAGCTCACCTCTGGACAGGGGCGCTAGCAATCAGCCCCAGCATTTT. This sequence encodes CASSPLDRGASNQPQHF. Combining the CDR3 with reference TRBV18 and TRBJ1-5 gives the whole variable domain NAGVMQNPRHLVRRRGQEARLRCSPMKGHSHVYWYRQLPEEGLKFMVYLQKENIIDESGMPKERFSAEFPKEGPSILRIQQVVRGDSAAYFCASSPLDRGASNQPQHFGDGTRLSIL.

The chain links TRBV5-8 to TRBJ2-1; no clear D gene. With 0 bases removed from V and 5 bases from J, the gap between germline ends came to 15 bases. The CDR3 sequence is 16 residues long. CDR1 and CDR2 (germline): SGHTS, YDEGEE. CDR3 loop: CASSLEQVNFDNEQFF. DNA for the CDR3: TGTGCCAGCAGCTTGGAGCAGGTAAACTTCGACAATGAGCAGTTCTTC.

The CDR3 bases are TGTGCCAGCAGTTTATCGCCAGGGGGCTTGTACGAGCAGTACTTC. It codes for CASSLSPGGLYEQYF. The rearrangement uses TRBV28 and TRBJ2-7; 8 bases are a match to TRBD1. This CDR3 is built from 15 residues. V trimming: 1 base; J trimming: 4 bases; junction bases outside the gene matches: 6. Germline V gives CDR1 MDHEN, CDR2 SYDVKM.

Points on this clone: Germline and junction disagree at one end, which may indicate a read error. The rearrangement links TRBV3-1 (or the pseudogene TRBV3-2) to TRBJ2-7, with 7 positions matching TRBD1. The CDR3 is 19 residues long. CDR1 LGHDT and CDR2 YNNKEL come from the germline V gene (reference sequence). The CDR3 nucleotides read TGTGCCAGCAGCCAAGATAGAGTCTTGGGAGCCACAGGGGCCTACAAGCAGTACTTC. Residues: CASSQDRVLGATGAYKQYF.